The 18 T cell receptor beta chains presented below share a single source sample, sequenced in a study of blood T cell repertoires in COVID-19. Clones were read by immunoSEQ multiplex PCR, and TCRdb kept only the in-frame ones, dropping some. The sample shows tens of thousands of clones, approximately 89% of them seen only once. Material for sequencing was peripheral blood. The receptors derive from a man between 60 and 75 years old with acute or convalescent COVID-19.

This chain joins TRBV11-2 and TRBJ1-5, with TRBD1 as a possible D gene (6 bases). The CDR3 loop spans 14 amino acids. Trimming pared 3 bases from V and 7 bases from J, leaving 13 bases between. Germline lookup yields CDR1 SGHAT and CDR2 FQNNGV. In nucleotides, the CDR3 is TGTGCCAGCAGCTTCCAATCACAGGGACAGCCCCAGCATTTT. This encodes CASSFQSQGQPQHF.

CDR3 in amino acids: CASSPRGAYNYGYTF. Here the CDR3 DNA reads TGTGCCAGCAGCCCCCGAGGCGCCTACAACTATGGCTACACCTTC. This chain connects TRBV3-1 (or the pseudogene TRBV3-2) to TRBJ1-2; the D is unclear. The CDR3 loop spans 15 amino acids. Trimming shortened V by 4 bases and J by 2 bases, and 14 bases separated the two germline ends. Per germline, CDR1 LGHDT and CDR2 YNNKEL (reference sequence).

The chain carries TRBV30 and TRBJ1-4, with D perhaps matching TRBD1 (6 bases). From germline, CDR1 is GTSNPN and CDR2 SVGIG (reference sequence). V was clipped by 5 bases and J by 1 base, with 11 bases between them. The CDR3 runs to 14 residues. The CDR3 protein is CAWSPDRTNEKLFF. CDR3 bases: TGTGCCTGGTCCCCGGACAGAACTAATGAAAAACTGTTTTTT.

The V gene is TRBV7-6, the J gene TRBJ1-1, with D unclear. This CDR3 has 15 residues. With 5 bases removed from V and 3 bases from J, the gap between germline ends came to 16 bases. The germline gives CDR1 SGHVS, CDR2 FNYEAQ. CDR3 in amino acids: CASSPEPGEYTEAFF. Written as DNA, the CDR3 is TGTGCCAGCAGCCCCGAACCCGGGGAGTACACTGAAGCTTTCTTT.

This clone showed up just once. V gene TRBV29-1 combines with J gene TRBJ1-1; perhaps TRBD1 as D (6 bases). V was cut by 6 bases and J by 11 bases, with 25 bases left in between. There are 14 residues in the CDR3. The germline CDR1 and CDR2 sequences are SQVTM and ANQGSEA. CDR3 protein: CSVAGGTRGQWAFF. The CDR3 nucleotides are TGCAGCGTCGCTGGGGGTACCAGGGGTCAATGGGCTTTCTTT. The complete variable domain, with remaining parts taken from reference TRBV29-1 and TRBJ1-1, reads SAVISQKPSRDICQRGTSLTIQCQVDSQVTMMFWYRQQPGQSLTLIATANQGSEATYESGFVIDKFPISRPNLTFSTLTVSNMSPEDSSIYLCSVAGGTRGQWAFFGQGTRLTVV.

This clone was picked up one time. The chain has TRBV29-1 and TRBJ1-1; 7 nucleotides agree with TRBD1. The CDR3 runs 14 residues. V trimming: 7 bases; J trimming: 0 bases; junction bases outside the gene matches: 8. Looked up from germline, CDR1 is SQVTM and CDR2 is ANQGSEA. The CDR3: CSAFPGTVNTEAFF. CDR3 nucleotides: TGCAGCGCTTTCCCGGGGACAGTGAACACTGAAGCTTTCTTT.

This clone has a handful of counts. This chain connects TRBV18 to TRBJ1-1, with D possibly being TRBD1 (5 bases). Germline CDR1 KGHSH, CDR2 LQKENI. Deletions cut 3 bases from V and 5 bases from J, with 16 bases between. The CDR3 runs 15 residues. This chain's CDR3 is CASSPQGMGGTEAFF. The DNA of the CDR3 is TGTGCCAGCTCACCCCAGGGTATGGGGGGGACTGAAGCTTTCTTT. Complete variable domain (other parts from reference TRBV18 and TRBJ1-1): NAGVMQNPRHLVRRRGQEARLRCSPMKGHSHVYWYRQLPEEGLKFMVYLQKENIIDESGMPKERFSAEFPKEGPSILRIQQVVRGDSAAYFCASSPQGMGGTEAFFGQGTRLTVV.

J is TRBJ1-3 and V is TRBV9; D is undetermined. Germline CDR1 SGDLS, CDR2 YYNGEE. Trimming removed 3 bases from V and 0 bases from J, with 7 bases in between. This CDR3 is 14 amino acids long. The CDR3 reads CASSARVSGNTIYF. CDR3 sequence (DNA): TGTGCCAGCAGCGCACGAGTCTCTGGAAACACCATATATTTT.

This clone appeared once. One junction end does not reproduce the germline sequence, and a read error may be involved. The chain recombines TRBV9 with TRBJ2-2; the match to TRBD2 covers 7 bases. This CDR3 region has 15 residues. Germline V gene sequence: CDR1 SGDLS, CDR2 YYNGEE. CDR3 bases: TGTGCCAGCAGGGTAGGGCCTAGCGGTACCGGGGAGCTGTTTTTT. It codes for CASRVGPSGTGELFF. The variable domain in full, with the rest retrieved from reference TRBV9 and TRBJ2-2, is DSGVTQTPKHLITATGQRVTLRCSPRSGDLSVYWYQQSLDQGLQFLIQYYNGEERAKGNILERFSAQQFPDLHSELNLSSLELGDSALYFCASRVGPSGTGELFFGEGSRLTVL.

The V and J genes are TRBV5-4 and TRBJ2-7, with D tentatively TRBD2 (6 bases). The CDR3 length is 15 residues. V shed 6 bases and J shed 7 bases, with 23 bases lying between them. The germline CDR1 and CDR2 sequences are SGHNT and YYREEE (reference sequence). In nucleotides, the CDR3 is TGTGCCAGCACTGTGGGAGGTTACAAGGCTACTGAGCAGTACTTC. Amino acids: CASTVGGYKATEQYF.

The chain couples TRBV3-1 (or the pseudogene TRBV3-2) to TRBJ1-5, with TRBD1 matching 10 bases. CDR1 and CDR2 (germline): LGHDT, YNNKEL (reference sequence). CDR3 length: 15 amino acids. V lost 5 bases, J lost 3 bases, and 4 bases stayed unmatched. The CDR3 DNA sequence: TGTGCCAGCAGCTCGGGACAGGGGTACAATCAGCCCCAGCATTTT. Its translation is CASSSGQGYNQPQHF.

The chain's CDR3 is CASSRTGNQPQHF. DNA for the CDR3: TGTGCCAGCAGTCGGACAGGGAATCAGCCCCAGCATTTT. V is TRBV6-5 and J is TRBJ1-5; 8 positions agree with TRBD1. The CDR3 totals 13 residues. In germline, CDR1 is MNHEY, CDR2 SVGAGI. J was trimmed by 4 bases and V by 5 bases; bases with no gene match: 1.

This chain joins TRBV5-4 and TRBJ1-2, with 7 positions matching TRBD1. The V segment lost 3 bases and the J segment 8 bases; nucleotides outside the gene matches: 7. This CDR3 is built from 13 residues. The germline V gene encodes CDR1 SGHNT and CDR2 YYREEE (reference sequence). The CDR3 coding sequence is TGTGCCAGCAGCTCGAAGACAGGGCAAGGCTACACCTTC. Translating it yields CASSSKTGQGYTF.

The chain couples TRBV12-5 to TRBJ2-7; D is possibly TRBD1 (5 bases). The CDR3 is 12 residues long. Trimming shortened V by 5 bases and J by 3 bases, and 8 bases separated the two germline ends. CDR1 is LGHNT, CDR2 FRNRAP, per germline. The CDR3 coding sequence is TGTGCTAGTGGTGCCCAGGGCTACGAGCAGTACTTC. Translating gives CASGAQGYEQYF.

V usage is TRBV5-1 and J usage is TRBJ1-1; TRBD1 matches 12 bases. The CDR3 totals 20 residues. Unmatched junction bases numbered 16, after V lost 1 base and J lost 3 bases. The germline V gene has CDR1 SGHRS and CDR2 YFSETQ. CDR3 sequence: CASSLSRRTRDRGQYTEAFF. The DNA for the CDR3 is TGCGCCAGCAGCTTGTCGCGTCGAACCCGGGACAGGGGGCAGTACACTGAAGCTTTCTTT. The complete variable domain, with remaining parts taken from reference TRBV5-1 and TRBJ1-1, reads KAGVTQTPRYLIKTRGQQVTLSCSPISGHRSVSWYQQTPGQGLQFLFEYFSETQRNKGNFPGRFSGRQFSNSRSEMNVSTLELGDSALYLCASSLSRRTRDRGQYTEAFFGQGTRLTVV.

The V call is TRBV9, the J call TRBJ1-3; D unclear. Germline CDR1 reads SGDLS; CDR2 reads YYNGEE. This CDR3 comprises 15 residues. V dropped 4 bases and J dropped 0 bases, with 11 bases sitting between them. CDR3 amino acids: CASSPRSISGNTIYF. CDR3 bases: TGTGCCAGCAGCCCCCGATCTATCTCTGGAAACACCATATATTTT.

V is TRBV19 and J is TRBJ1-1; perhaps TRBD1 as D (5 bases). The CDR3 is 13 amino acids. Germline V lookup: CDR1 LNHDA, CDR2 SQIVND (reference sequence). Deletions cut 5 bases from V and 0 bases from J, with 7 bases between. DNA of the CDR3: TGTGCCAGTAGTCCAGGGTTGAACACTGAAGCTTTCTTT. It is translated as CASSPGLNTEAFF.

V and J are TRBV29-1 and TRBJ1-5, with D maybe TRBD1 (5 bases). The germline V gene encodes CDR1 SQVTM and CDR2 ANQGSEA. This CDR3 contains 13 residues. V lost 2 bases and J 3 bases, leaving 8 bases between the germline ends. The CDR3 region is CSVESGSNQPQHF. CDR3 DNA: TGCAGCGTTGAATCAGGGTCCAATCAGCCCCAGCATTTT. Full variable domain (rest looked up from reference TRBV29-1 and TRBJ1-5): SAVISQKPSRDICQRGTSLTIQCQVDSQVTMMFWYRQQPGQSLTLIATANQGSEATYESGFVIDKFPISRPNLTFSTLTVSNMSPEDSSIYLCSVESGSNQPQHFGDGTRLSIL.